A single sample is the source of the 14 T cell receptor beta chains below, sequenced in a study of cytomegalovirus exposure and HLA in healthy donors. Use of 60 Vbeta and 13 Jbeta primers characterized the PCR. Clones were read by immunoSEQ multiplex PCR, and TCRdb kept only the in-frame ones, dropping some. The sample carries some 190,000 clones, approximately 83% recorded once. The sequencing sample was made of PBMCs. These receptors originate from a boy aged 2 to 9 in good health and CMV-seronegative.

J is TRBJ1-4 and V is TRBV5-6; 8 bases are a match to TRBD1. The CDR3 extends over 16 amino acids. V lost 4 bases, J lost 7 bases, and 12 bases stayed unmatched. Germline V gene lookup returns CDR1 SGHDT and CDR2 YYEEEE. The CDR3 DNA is TGTGCCAGCAGCGCCTGGGCCAGGGGGCGCGGTGAAAAACTGTTTTTT. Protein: CASSAWARGRGEKLFF.

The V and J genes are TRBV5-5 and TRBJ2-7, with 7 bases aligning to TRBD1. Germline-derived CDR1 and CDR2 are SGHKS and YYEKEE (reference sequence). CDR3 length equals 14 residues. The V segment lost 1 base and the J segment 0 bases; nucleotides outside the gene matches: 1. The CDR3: CASSLWDSSYEQYV. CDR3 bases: TGTGCCAGCAGCTTGTGGGACAGCTCCTACGAGCAGTACGTC.

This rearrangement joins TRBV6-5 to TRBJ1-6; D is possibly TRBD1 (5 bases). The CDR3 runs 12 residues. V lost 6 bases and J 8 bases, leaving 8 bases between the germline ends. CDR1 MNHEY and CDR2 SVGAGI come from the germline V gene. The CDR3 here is CASRGPYSPLHF. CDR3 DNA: TGTGCCAGCAGGGGGCCGTATTCACCCCTCCACTTT.

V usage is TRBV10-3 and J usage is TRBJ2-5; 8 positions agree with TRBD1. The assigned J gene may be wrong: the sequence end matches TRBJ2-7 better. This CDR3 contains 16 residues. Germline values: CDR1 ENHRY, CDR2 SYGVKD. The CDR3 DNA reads TGTGCCATCAGTCCCAAGAGCGGACAGGGATCTAACGAGCAGTACTTC. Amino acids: CAISPKSGQGSNEQYF.

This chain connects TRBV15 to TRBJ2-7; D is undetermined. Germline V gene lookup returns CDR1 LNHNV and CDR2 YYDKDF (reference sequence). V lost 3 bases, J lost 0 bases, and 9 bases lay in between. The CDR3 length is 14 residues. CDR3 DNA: TGTGCCACCAGCAGGCCGGGTTACTCCTACGAGCAGTACTTC. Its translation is CATSRPGYSYEQYF.

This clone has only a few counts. CDR3 in amino acids: CASNGFYGYTF. The CDR3 nucleotides read TGTGCCAGCAACGGGTTCTATGGCTACACCTTC. The rearrangement links TRBV25-1 to TRBJ1-2; the D is unclear. The germline V gene has CDR1 MGHDK and CDR2 SYGVNS. This CDR3 comprises 11 residues. V was clipped by 7 bases and J by 4 bases, with 7 bases between them.

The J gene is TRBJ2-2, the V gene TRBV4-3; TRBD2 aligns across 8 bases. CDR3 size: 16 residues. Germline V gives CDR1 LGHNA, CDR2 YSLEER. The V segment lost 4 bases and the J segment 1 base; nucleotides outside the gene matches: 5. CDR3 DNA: TGCGCCAGCAGCCCTGAAGCGGGGGTGAACACCGGGGAGCTGTTTTTT. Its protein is CASSPEAGVNTGELFF.

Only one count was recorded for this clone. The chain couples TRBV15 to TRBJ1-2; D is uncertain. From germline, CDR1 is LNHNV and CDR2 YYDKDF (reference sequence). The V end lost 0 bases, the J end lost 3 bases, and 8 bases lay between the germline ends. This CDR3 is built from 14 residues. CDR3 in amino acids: CATSRDLGDYGYTF. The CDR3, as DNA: TGTGCCACCAGCAGAGATCTAGGTGACTATGGCTACACCTTC.

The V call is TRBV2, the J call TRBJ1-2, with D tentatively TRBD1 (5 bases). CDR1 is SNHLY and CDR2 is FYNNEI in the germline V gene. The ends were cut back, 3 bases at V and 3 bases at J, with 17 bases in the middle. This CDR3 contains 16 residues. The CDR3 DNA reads TGTGCCAGCAGTGATCCCCGGCAGGGTTCTTACTATGGCTACACCTTC. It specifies CASSDPRQGSYYGYTF.

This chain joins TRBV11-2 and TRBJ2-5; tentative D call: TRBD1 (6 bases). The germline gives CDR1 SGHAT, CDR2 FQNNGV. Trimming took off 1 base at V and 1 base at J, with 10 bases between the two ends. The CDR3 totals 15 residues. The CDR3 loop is CASSLVWTAQETQYF. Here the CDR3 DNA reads TGTGCCAGCAGCTTAGTTTGGACAGCCCAAGAGACCCAGTACTTC.

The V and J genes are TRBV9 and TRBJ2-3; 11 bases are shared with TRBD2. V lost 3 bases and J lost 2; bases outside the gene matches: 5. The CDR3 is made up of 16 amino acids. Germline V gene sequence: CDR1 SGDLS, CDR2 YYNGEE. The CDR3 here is CASSASGLADTDTQYF. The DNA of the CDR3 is TGTGCCAGCAGCGCGTCGGGACTAGCGGACACAGATACGCAGTATTTT. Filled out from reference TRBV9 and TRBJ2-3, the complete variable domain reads DSGVTQTPKHLITATGQRVTLRCSPRSGDLSVYWYQQSLDQGLQFLIQYYNGEERAKGNILERFSAQQFPDLHSELNLSSLELGDSALYFCASSASGLADTDTQYFGPGTRLTVL.

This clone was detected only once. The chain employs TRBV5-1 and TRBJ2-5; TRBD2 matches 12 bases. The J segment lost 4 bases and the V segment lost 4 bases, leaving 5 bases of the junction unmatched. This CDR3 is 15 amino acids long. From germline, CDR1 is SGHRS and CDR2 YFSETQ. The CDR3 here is CASSPSGRGLETQYF. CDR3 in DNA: TGCGCCAGCAGCCCTAGCGGGAGGGGTCTAGAGACCCAGTACTTC.

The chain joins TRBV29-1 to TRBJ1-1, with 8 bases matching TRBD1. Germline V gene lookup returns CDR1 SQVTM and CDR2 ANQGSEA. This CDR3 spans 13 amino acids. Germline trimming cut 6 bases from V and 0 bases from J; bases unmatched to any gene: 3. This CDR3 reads CSVDRVLNTEAFF. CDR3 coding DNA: TGCAGCGTGGACAGGGTTTTGAACACTGAAGCTTTCTTT.

Written as DNA, the CDR3 is TGTGCCAGTAGTAGCTTAGCTTCCGCAGATACGCAGTATTTT. Protein sequence: CASSSLASADTQYF. The chain couples TRBV19 to TRBJ2-3; D gene unclear. Germline values: CDR1 LNHDA, CDR2 SQIVND (reference sequence). This CDR3 has 14 amino acids. Trimming cost V 4 bases and J 4 bases, with 12 bases left between them.